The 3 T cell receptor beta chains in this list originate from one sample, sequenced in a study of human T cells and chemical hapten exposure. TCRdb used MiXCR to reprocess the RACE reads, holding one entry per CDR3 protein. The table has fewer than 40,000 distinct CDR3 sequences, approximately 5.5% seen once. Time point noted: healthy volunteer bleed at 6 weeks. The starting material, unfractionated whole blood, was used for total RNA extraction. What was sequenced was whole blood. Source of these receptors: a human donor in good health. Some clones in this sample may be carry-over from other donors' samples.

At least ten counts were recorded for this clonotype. The chain's CDR3 is CASGFEAGVSYNEQFF. The DNA for the CDR3 is TGTGCTAGTGGTTTCGAAGCGGGCGTCTCCTACAATGAGCAGTTCTTC. The gene calls are TRBV12-5 and TRBJ2-1; D is perhaps TRBD2 (6 bases). The CDR3 runs 16 residues. The ends were cut back, 3 bases at V and 0 bases at J, with 12 bases in the middle. CDR1 is LGHNT, CDR2 FRNRAP, per germline. The full variable domain, rest sourced from reference TRBV12-5 and TRBJ2-1, is DARVTQTPRHKVTEMGQEVTMRCQPILGHNTVFWYRQTMMQGLELLAYFRNRAPLDDSGMPKDRFSAEMPDATLATLKIQPSEPRDSAVYFCASGFEAGVSYNEQFFGPGTRLTVL.

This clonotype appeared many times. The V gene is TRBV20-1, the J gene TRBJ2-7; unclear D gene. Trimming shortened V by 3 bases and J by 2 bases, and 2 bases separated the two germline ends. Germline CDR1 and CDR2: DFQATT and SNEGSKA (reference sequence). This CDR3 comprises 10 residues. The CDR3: CSASPYEQYF. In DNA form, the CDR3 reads TGCAGTGCTAGCCCCTACGAGCAGTACTTC.

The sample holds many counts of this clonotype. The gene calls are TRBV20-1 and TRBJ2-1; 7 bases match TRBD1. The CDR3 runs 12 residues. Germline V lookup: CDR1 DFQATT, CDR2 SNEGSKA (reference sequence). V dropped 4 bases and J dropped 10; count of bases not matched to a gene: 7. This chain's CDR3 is CSATQGVREQFF. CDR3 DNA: TGCAGTGCTACTCAGGGGGTGAGGGAGCAGTTCTTC.